This section outlines one T cell receptor (beta chain) sequence together with its context. The specificity of this receptor is unknown. Base qualities were left out, and no much larger clone turns up one base away. The library was built by means of the immunoSEQ multiplex PCR assay. For the multiplex PCR, a mixture combining 60 forward primers for TCR Vbeta segments and 13 reverse primers for TCR Jbeta segments was used. The CDR3 region of rearranged TCR beta genes was amplified from genomic DNA with a multiplex PCR assay. On the Illumina HiSeq System, the amplified TCR beta libraries were sequenced as 87-base-pair reads. In the original analysis: A later analysis counted around 72 million unique TCR beta chains across the 550 to 800 repertoires, and 9.5 million to 11 million of these chains were shared by at least two donors. A nearest-neighbor algorithm error-corrected the raw reads and collapsed the reads into unique sequences, merging closely related sequences to remove PCR and sequencing errors. To assign V, D and J gene segments, CDR3 sequences were aligned to IMGT reference sequences. For a sequence to be retained, a match of at least six nucleotides was required to both a V gene segment and a J gene segment. A rearrangement counted as productive if the CDR3 had no stop codons and remained in frame with V and J, and every other rearrangement counted as non-productive. Following IMGT convention, CDR3 was defined as the stretch from the second conserved V-encoded cysteine to the conserved J-encoded phenylalanine. The earlier analysis of 500 to 650 of the donors excluded any sequence lacking an unambiguous match to a single V gene segment. An earlier analysis of several hundred of the donors called V segments functional above 56.7% productive rearrangements and segregating when the between-donor standard deviation exceeded 5%. To diagnose cytomegalovirus status from the catalog of TCR beta chain sequences, a statistical classification framework was built. In a later analysis, TCR nucleotide sequences were compared against IMGT/GENE-DB human TR gene sequences so that V and J genes could be assigned. A later analysis assigned CDR3 sequences and most-parsimonious VDJ recombination scenarios with the TCRdist pipeline. In a later analysis, each TCR beta chain was defined by its CDR3 amino acid sequence together with its V-gene family, and reads lacking a unique V-gene family were excluded. As a way to deal with suspected cross-contamination and a sequencing artifact, a later analysis dropped over 550 nucleotide sequences that were highly shared and had low generation probability. In a later analysis, a clonal expansion index for each public chain was calculated from normalized within-repertoire ranks of inferred template counts. Generation probabilities in a later analysis came from a VDJ recombination model fitted to out-of-frame rearrangements, and those results were checked against IGoR. In a later analysis, hypergeometric tests were used to score TCR-TCR, TCR-HLA and TCR-CMV co-occurrence, with a repertoire-size bias correction applied to TCR pairs. In a later analysis, false discovery rates were estimated by permuting HLA or CMV assignments 20 times. In a later analysis, co-occurring TCRs were grouped using DBSCAN, with TCRdist sequence similarity added in when clustering inside HLA-allele-positive subsets. Repertoires with fewer than 30,000 or more than 120,000 public chains were left out of co-occurrence clustering, as were about 5 repertoires with anomalous nucleotide sharing. The table was pulled from immuneACCESS by TCRdb, which kept in-frame rearrangements only. Such tables lose some clones; where checked, under half of the loss comes from unresolved V genes, and the rest has no known cause. That table is the source of V, J and clone size, and D and trimming were worked out from the DNA. The sample includes 160,000 or so clones, with 70% to 90% observed a single time. Together, the top ten hold approximately 7% of the sample.

The data are from a study of cytomegalovirus exposure and HLA in healthy donors (dated 2017 in TCRdb). A note on the overall study: According to an earlier analysis of a few hundred of the donors, 150 million to 200 million T cells yielded some 110 million unique TCR beta sequences and about 300 Gb of sequence data. Approximately 310 gigabases of sequencing data and roughly 81 million unique TCR sequences made up an early release that covered 640 HLA-typed donors. Of the 300 to 500 genotyped donors, over 80% were placed in the genetic ancestry cluster associated with self-reported Caucasian donors. The aim of the study was to test whether cataloging public T cell receptors could identify signatures of past pathogen exposure. The T cell repertoires of about 700 subjects were profiled by immunosequencing and related to cytomegalovirus serostatus. In addition to the first cohort of roughly 700 subjects, a separate validation cohort of 130 or so different subjects was used. To predict cytomegalovirus infection status, the study combined high-throughput TCR immunosequencing, statistical association of individual TCRs with disease status, and machine learning. A later analysis re-examined previously published TCR beta repertoires from over 500 donors and added high-resolution HLA genotyping to investigate patterns of TCR occurrence. The later analysis used no new phenotypic data to find candidate immune exposures, relying instead on TCR beta sequences and their occurrence across donors. To decide whether each TCR beta V gene segment behaved as functional or pseudogenic, an earlier analysis of fewer than 750 of the donors relied on high-throughput TCR beta sequencing. Alongside the repertoire data, information on donor age, sex, ethnicity and CMV serostatus was compiled. A later genetic analysis took genome-wide SNP genotypes for 398 of the 666 donors and used that subset as a discovery cohort. All discovery cohort repertoires had been generated on a single sequencing platform. Both class I and class II loci were covered by HLA typing, at four-digit resolution. The number of typed donors differed by locus: roughly 629-640 for A, B, C, DRB1 and DQB1; approximately 520 for DQA1; around 580 for DPA1; and approximately 450 for DPB1. Several DR-DQ haplotypes were handled as single units for association and clustering because linkage in the cohort was strong. Among roughly 370 genotyped donors of the cohort, an average of roughly 240,000 unique TCR beta nucleotide sequences were sequenced per donor, around 20% of them non-productive.

CDR1 SGHRS and CDR2 YFSETQ were looked up in the germline V gene. V is reduced by 0 bases and J by 6 bases, leaving a spacing of 4 bases between them. From the cysteine up to the phenylalanine, the CDR3 has a length of 13 residues. Only the CDR3 DNA stays, 39 bases, in frame from base 1. The cohort consisted of 600 to 750 healthy bone marrow donors. Cohort members were all nominally healthy when sampled, although unrecorded immune exposures were likely present. The donor was CMV seropositive and was included in the group of 250 to 350 seropositive cohort members. Every donor gave a peripheral blood sample, and the peripheral blood mononuclear cells from that sample were used for TCR beta sequencing. Genomic DNA was extracted from the blood cell samples with the Qiagen DNeasy Blood Extraction Kit. Broad study findings and their caveats: HLA typing was unavailable for some donors at each locus, so association tests used only the typed subset. The presence/absence analyses assumed that sequencing depth was roughly uniform across donors, and that assumption may not be true. In the study, around 150 TCR beta chains were listed as associated with cytomegalovirus. A few of the identified cytomegalovirus-associated TCR beta chains were confirmed in vitro to be specific for cytomegalovirus antigens. For the cohort, immune exposure information was limited to CMV serostatus. Some IMGT-functional V segments, including TRBV6-2 and TRBV6-3, could not be told apart with the 87-base-pair reads, so those segments were excluded. In a later analysis, TCR association rates were found to vary across HLA loci, with the most associated TCRs seen for DRB1 alleles and the fewest for HLA-C alleles. In an earlier analysis of fewer than 750 of the donors, most TCR beta V segments were observed in productive rearrangements about 90% or about 30% of the time, broadly matching IMGT annotations. A later analysis found that most CMV-associated TCR beta chains appeared HLA-restricted, with HLA associations seemingly driven largely by CMV exposure. When HLA alleles, especially DR and DQ, strongly co-occurred, TCR associations were difficult to assign to individual alleles. A cluster of highly shared sequence variants was judged likely to be a technical artifact of the sequencing pipeline. Compared with equally common non-associated chains, HLA-associated TCR beta chains in a later analysis were more clonally expanded and had lower generation probabilities. At a false discovery rate of 0.05, a later analysis linked approximately 18,000 TCR beta sequences to specific HLA alleles. A later genetic analysis associated a missense DCLRE1C variant with V-gene and J-gene trimming of TCR beta chains, and an independent cohort replicated the association. Because counts were too low, about 18 rarely observed V segments, including chromosome 9 orphons, were excluded from the earlier analysis of fewer than 650 of the donors. Most TCR sequences were seen in very few donors, while some public TCRs were found in many individuals. The cohort was sequenced for TCR beta chains only, and without alpha or paired-chain data the features that could be detected were limited. Several of the top co-occurrence clusters appeared to be linked to parvovirus B19, influenza, CMV and Epstein-Barr virus, according to a later analysis. The classifier was reported to diagnose cytomegalovirus status with high specificity and sensitivity in both the original cohort and the validation cohort. It was suggested by the authors that the approach could potentially be generalized to other disease states and immunological phenotypes. A further reported finding was that TCR beta sequences accurately predicted the HLA-A and HLA-B alleles for most subjects in the first cohort. Linkage disequilibrium might explain the correlated functional status among segregating V segments, but an unknown experimental factor could not be excluded. Compared with the roughly 670-donor mean, donors in an Asian-associated ancestry cluster had fewer N-insertions in productive TCRs, according to a later genetic analysis.

Sequenced input: PBMCs. The rearranged segments are TRBV5-1 and TRBJ1-6; the D segment cannot be called with confidence. The receptor's source is a woman under 40 in good health and CMV-seropositive. The CDR3 in this case is CASSLVANSPLHF. The bases are TGCGCCAGCAGCTTGGTAGCTAATTCACCCCTCCACTTT.